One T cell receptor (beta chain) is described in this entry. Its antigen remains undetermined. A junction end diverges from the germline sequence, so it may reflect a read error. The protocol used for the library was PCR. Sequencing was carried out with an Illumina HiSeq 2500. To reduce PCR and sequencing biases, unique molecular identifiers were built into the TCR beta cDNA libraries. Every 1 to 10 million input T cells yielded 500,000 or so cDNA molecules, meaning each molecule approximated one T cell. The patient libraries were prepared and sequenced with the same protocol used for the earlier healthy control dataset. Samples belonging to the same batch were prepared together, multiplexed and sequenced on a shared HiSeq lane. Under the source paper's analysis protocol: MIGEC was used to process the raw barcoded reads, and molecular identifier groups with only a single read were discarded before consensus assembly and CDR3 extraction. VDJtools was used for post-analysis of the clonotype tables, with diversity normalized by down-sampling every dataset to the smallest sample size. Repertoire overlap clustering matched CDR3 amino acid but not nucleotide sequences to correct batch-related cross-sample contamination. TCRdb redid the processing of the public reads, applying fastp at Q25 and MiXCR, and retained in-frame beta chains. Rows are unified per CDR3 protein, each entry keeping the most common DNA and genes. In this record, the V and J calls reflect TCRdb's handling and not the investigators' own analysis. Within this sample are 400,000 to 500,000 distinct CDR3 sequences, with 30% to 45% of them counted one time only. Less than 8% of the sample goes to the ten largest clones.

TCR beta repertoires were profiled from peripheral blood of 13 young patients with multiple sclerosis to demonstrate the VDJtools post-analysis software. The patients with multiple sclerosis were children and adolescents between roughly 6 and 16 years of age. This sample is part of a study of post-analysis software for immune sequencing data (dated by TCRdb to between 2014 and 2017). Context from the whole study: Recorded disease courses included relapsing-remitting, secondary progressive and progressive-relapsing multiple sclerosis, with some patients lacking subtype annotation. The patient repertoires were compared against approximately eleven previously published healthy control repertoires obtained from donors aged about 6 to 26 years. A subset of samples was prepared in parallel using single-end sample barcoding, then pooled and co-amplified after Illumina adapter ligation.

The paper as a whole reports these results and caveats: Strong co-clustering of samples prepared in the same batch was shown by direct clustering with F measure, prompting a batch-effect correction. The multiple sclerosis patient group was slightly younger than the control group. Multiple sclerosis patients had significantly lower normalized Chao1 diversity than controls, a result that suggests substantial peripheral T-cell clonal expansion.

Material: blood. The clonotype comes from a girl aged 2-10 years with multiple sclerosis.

The CDR3 protein is CGARGWQDQETQYF. The DNA sequence follows: TGCGGTGCTAGAGGTTGGCAGGACCAAGAGACCCAGTACTTC. In this chain, TRBV20-1 is recombined with TRBJ2-5; confidence is insufficient to name the D gene. The CDR1 and CDR2 encoded by the germline V gene (reference sequence) are DFQATT and SNEGSKA. The CDR3 runs 14 residues from the cysteine to the phenylalanine. Only the CDR3 portion is preserved as DNA: 42 bases, with reading frame beginning at the first base.